This T cell receptor beta chain was identified during a study of cytomegalovirus exposure and HLA in healthy donors. Repertoires were generated with immunoSEQ multiplex PCR, while TCRdb's copy carries only in-frame clones and drops some. The sample has hundreds of thousands of clones; roughly 85% are singletons. This CDR3 spans 14 amino acids. Germline V gene sequence: CDR1 SNHLY, CDR2 FYNNEI. V shed 3 bases and J 9 bases; nucleotides not matched to a gene: 4. V is TRBV2 and J is TRBJ1-6; the match to TRBD1 covers 8 bases. This clonotype was sampled from a woman younger than 35 in good health and CMV-seronegative. The material sequenced was PBMCs. The CDR3 region is CASSDNRGFSPLHF. CDR3 bases: TGTGCCAGCAGTGACAACAGGGGGTTTTCACCCCTCCACTTT.